The rows below give T cell receptor beta chains drawn from one sample of a study of multiple sclerosis patients with progressive multifocal leukoencephalopathy. Assay used: immunoSEQ multiplex PCR; TCRdb lists only in-frame clones, some missing. Of roughly 34,000 clones in the sample, approximately 91% are singletons; the top ten hold about 1.5%. The sequencing sample was made of PBMCs. Receptors were obtained from a human donor with multiple sclerosis. Both conserved end residues are part of each CDR3. The D gene is left open where the match is weak. A row's size may be missing; if present it is once, few, many or a size class.

>TRBV10-2|.|TRBJ1-6|.
CASSETRNDNSPLHF
TGCGCCAGCAGTGAGACCAGGAATGATAATTCACCCCTCCACTTT
>TRBV28|.|TRBJ1-2|once
CASSLSGGALGYTF
TGTGCCAGCAGTTTGTCCGGGGGGGCTCTTGGCTACACCTTC
>TRBV30|.|TRBJ2-3|.
CACPSSLTDTQYF
TGTGCCTGCCCTAGCAGTCTCACAGATACGCAGTATTTT
>TRBV11-2|.|TRBJ2-3|.
CASTIQRGPAGYPDTQYF
TGTGCCAGCACCATCCAACGGGGCCCAGCGGGCTATCCAGATACGCAGTATTTT
>TRBV25-1|.|TRBJ2-1|.
CASRGVGARGQFF
TGTGCCAGCAGGGGGGTCGGGGCACGGGGGCAGTTCTTC
>TRBV19|.|TRBJ2-4|.
CASSIRQGGDKNIQYF
TGTGCCAGTAGTATAAGGCAGGGGGGAGACAAAAACATTCAGTACTTC
>TRBV27|.|TRBJ1-2|.
CASRSVSWGTYGYTF
TGTGCCAGCAGATCTGTCAGTTGGGGGACCTATGGCTACACCTTC
>TRBV7-9|TRBD1|TRBJ2-1|.
CASSLDGQGYNEQFF
TGTGCCAGCAGCTTAGATGGACAGGGGTACAATGAGCAGTTCTTC
>TRBV28|.|TRBJ1-2|.
CASSSLGPYGYTF
TGTGCCAGCAGCTCTTTAGGGCCCTATGGCTACACCTTC
>TRBV28|.|TRBJ2-7|once
CASSFSAGTGEQYF
TGTGCCAGCAGTTTCTCTGCGGGGACGGGAGAGCAGTACTTC
>TRBV19|TRBD1|TRBJ1-3|once
CASSPDRGVSGNTIYF
TGTGCCAGTAGCCCAGACAGGGGGGTTTCTGGAAACACCATATATTTT
>TRBV15|TRBD2|TRBJ2-1|.
CAIKAGTYNEQFF
TGTGCCATCAAAGCGGGGACCTACAATGAGCAGTTCTTC
>TRBV5-4|TRBD2|TRBJ2-1|.
CASSSVSGGLYNEQFF
TGTGCCAGCAGTTCTGTTAGCGGGGGACTCTACAATGAGCAGTTCTTC
>TRBV2|TRBD1|TRBJ2-3|.
CASRGQGSTDTQYF
TGTGCCAGCAGGGGACAGGGTAGCACAGATACGCAGTATTTT
>TRBV27|TRBD1|TRBJ1-2|.
CASSSILQGLGGYTF
TGTGCCAGCAGTTCAATCCTACAGGGGCTCGGTGGCTACACCTTC
>TRBV11-2|.|TRBJ2-1|once
CASRDSYLYNEQFF
TGTGCCAGCAGGGACAGCTATCTTTACAATGAGCAGTTCTTC
>TRBV19|.|TRBJ2-3|.
CASSIDGSTTDTQYF
TGTGCCAGTAGTATAGACGGCAGTACCACAGATACGCAGTATTTT
>TRBV15|TRBD1|TRBJ2-5|.
CATSRGGRGRETQYF
TGTGCCACCAGCAGAGGTGGCAGGGGGCGCGAGACCCAGTACTTC
>TRBV7-2|TRBD2|TRBJ2-2|once
CASSLVISGSTGELFF
TGTGCCAGCAGCTTAGTAATTAGCGGGAGTACCGGGGAGCTGTTTTTT
>TRBV28|TRBD2|TRBJ2-7|.
CASSPSSGRSYEQYF
TGTGCCAGCAGTCCCTCTAGCGGGAGAAGCTACGAGCAGTACTTC
>TRBV9|.|TRBJ2-5|.
CASSVSQVPTQETQYF
TGTGCCAGCAGCGTATCACAGGTTCCTACACAAGAGACCCAGTACTTC
>TRBV4-3|TRBD1|TRBJ2-3|.
CASSQDRAIDTQYF
TGCGCCAGCAGCCAGGACAGGGCCATAGATACGCAGTATTTT
>TRBV6-5|TRBD1|TRBJ1-1|.
CASSSTGAPTEAFF
TGTGCCAGCAGTTCAACAGGGGCTCCCACTGAAGCTTTCTTT
>TRBV6-1|.|TRBJ1-2|.
CASSGQLYGYTF
TGTGCCAGCAGTGGACAGCTCTATGGCTACACCTTC
>TRBV7-8|.|TRBJ1-1|.
CASSLATGVGTEAFF
TGTGCCAGCAGCTTAGCGACGGGGGTTGGCACTGAAGCTTTCTTT
>TRBV2|.|TRBJ2-1|few
CASSASAAYNEQFF
TGTGCCAGCAGTGCCAGCGCCGCCTACAATGAGCAGTTCTTC
>TRBV19|TRBD2|TRBJ2-2|.
CATPRTSGNTGELFF
TGTGCCACCCCTAGGACTAGCGGGAACACCGGGGAGCTGTTTTTT
>TRBV6-1|.|TRBJ1-3|few
CASLGKPHSGNTIYF
TGTGCCAGCTTGGGCAAGCCGCACTCTGGAAACACCATATATTTT
>TRBV27|.|TRBJ1-5|.
CASSLRGNQPQHF
TGTGCCAGCAGTTTACGGGGCAATCAGCCCCAGCATTTT
>TRBV5-1|.|TRBJ2-5|.
CASRAAPQNQETQYF
TGCGCCAGCAGGGCCGCCCCACAGAACCAAGAGACCCAGTACTTC
>TRBV10-3|.|TRBJ1-1|.
CAISRSRGARYTEAFF
TGTGCCATCAGTCGCAGCCGGGGGGCGCGGTACACTGAAGCTTTCTTT
>TRBV5-8|TRBD1|TRBJ2-4|.
CASRAQGVGLVKNIQYF
TGTGCCAGCAGAGCGCAGGGGGTAGGGCTTGTCAAAAACATTCAGTACTTC
>TRBV25-1|.|TRBJ1-2|.
CASSGRGLGYGYTF
TGTGCCAGCAGTGGCAGGGGTTTGGGCTATGGCTACACCTTC
>TRBV29-1|.|TRBJ1-1|.
CSVTSGTTNTEAFF
TGCAGCGTTACCTCCGGGACAACGAACACTGAAGCTTTCTTT
>TRBV6-1|.|TRBJ2-1|.
CASSIRRDSYNEQFF
TGTGCCAGCAGTATTCGGAGAGACTCCTACAATGAGCAGTTCTTC
>TRBV15|.|TRBJ2-5|.
CATSRDRGYQETQYF
TGTGCCACCAGCAGAGATCGCGGGTACCAAGAGACCCAGTACTTC
>TRBV6-5|.|TRBJ1-6|.
CASSYSGGGGSPLHF
TGTGCCAGCAGTTACTCCGGGGGTGGAGGATCACCCCTCCACTTT
>TRBV28|.|TRBJ2-2|.
CASVRTGMITGELFF
TGTGCCAGCGTACGAACCGGGATGATCACCGGGGAGCTGTTTTTT
>TRBV6-5|TRBD1|TRBJ1-2|.
CASSTRDRGFGYTF
TGTGCCAGCAGTACTCGGGACAGGGGATTTGGCTACACCTTC